This T cell receptor (beta chain) came from a study of chemoradiotherapy in HPV16-positive cancers (dated by TCRdb to 2022 to 2024). With respect to the entire study: Candidate HPV-specific T-cell clones and common TCR motifs were defined through functional T-cell assays on cells from a couple of HPV16-positive patients. The study set out to ask whether T-cell immunity against the HPV oncoproteins E6 and E7 changes over the course of chemoradiotherapy and whether that immunity affects survival. The candidate HPV-specific TCRs and motifs were subsequently tracked in TCR repertoires obtained from some 90 patients with HPV-related cancers.

Repertoires were sampled repeatedly over the course of chemoradiotherapy so that clonal expansion in the tumor microenvironment could be followed. With regard to this clone: What antigen it recognizes has not been identified. The input lacks base qualities; no much larger clone sits a single base away.

The library was produced with the immunoSEQ multiplex PCR assay. This immuneACCESS table, as held by TCRdb, lists in-frame sequences with V and J called but not all clones. Of the missing ones, under half trace to an unresolved V gene in checked studies; the others have no known cause. This sample comprises about 5,000 clones, roughly 95% of them detected only once. The biggest ten clones account for approximately 2.9% of the sample. The CDR3 measures 12 amino acids from cysteine to phenylalanine. CDR3 DNA only is kept here, 36 bases in frame from base 1. Trimming at the junction amounts to 1 base on V and 10 bases on J, and the germline ends lie 10 bases apart. Taken from the germline V gene, the CDR1 and CDR2 loops are WSHSY and SAAADI. Study-level results and caveats: Among HPV16-positive patients, expansion of HPV-responsive T cells during chemoradiotherapy was associated with better recurrence-free survival. Expansion of candidate HPV-specific clones and E7-related TCR motifs was observed in the tumor microenvironment during treatment, whereas no such expansion was observed for non-HPV-specific T cells. The functional definition of HPV-specific T cells came from only a couple of HPV16-positive patients, and the survival association was reported for HPV16-positive patients.

The TCR was taken from a human donor with HPV-associated anogenital cancer. This chain joins TRBV10-2 to TRBJ2-5, with a tentative D gene TRBD1 over 6 matching bases. The sequencing here drew on tumor tissue, taken from a patient who underwent chemoradiotherapy. DNA sequence: TGCGCCAGCAGTGAGTTCAGGGGCATCCAGTACTTC. It is translated as CASSEFRGIQYF.